A selection of T cell receptor beta chains follows, all from one sample in a study of T cell responses to AZD1222 COVID-19 vaccine. Libraries were prepared by immunoSEQ multiplex PCR; TCRdb keeps only in-frame clonotypes and omits some of them. This sample has roughly 150,000 clones, with less than 95% found just once. Source: peripheral blood, taken on day 0 of AZD1222 vaccination. These receptors originate from an adult in good health. Each CDR3 is given with its conserved first and last residue. The D gene is left open where the match is weak. Clone size is shown for a subset of rows, as once, few, many or a class of expanded clone.

v_gene	d_gene	abundance	j_gene	CDR3nt	CDR3aa
TRBV6-5	NA	NA	TRBJ2-2	TGTGCCAGCAGTTACTCGATGGGGCGGGGCGGGGAGCTGTTTTTT	CASSYSMGRGGELFF
TRBV7-3	NA	NA	TRBJ1-3	TGTGCCAGCAGCCCTAATAGCGGAAACACCATATATTTT	CASSPNSGNTIYF
TRBV6-5	TRBD1	NA	TRBJ2-7	TGTGCCAGCAGCCGGACAGGGTTGGATGTCTACGAGCAGTACTTC	CASSRTGLDVYEQYF
TRBV28	NA	NA	TRBJ2-7	TGTGCCAGCAGTTGGGGGGTGGCCGAGCAGTACTTC	CASSWGVAEQYF
TRBV7-2	NA	NA	TRBJ2-1	TGTGCCAGCAGCCCCGGAGGGGGAGGCCGCTACAATGAGCAGTTCTTC	CASSPGGGGRYNEQFF
TRBV3-1/TRBV3-2	NA	NA	TRBJ2-5	TGTGCCAGCAGCCAATCCCGGGAGACCCAGTACTTC	CASSQSRETQYF
TRBV4-1	NA	NA	TRBJ2-3	TGCGCCAGCAGGCTAGCGCCGGGCACAGATACGCAGTATTTT	CASRLAPGTDTQYF
TRBV6-4	TRBD1	NA	TRBJ1-5	TGTGCCAGCAGTGTGACAGGGGGTAACAATCAGCCCCAGCATTTT	CASSVTGGNNQPQHF
TRBV2	NA	NA	TRBJ1-5	TGTGCCAGCAACACAAACGGGGGGTATAATCAGCCCCAGCATTTT	CASNTNGGYNQPQHF
TRBV6-5	NA	NA	TRBJ1-6	TGTGCCAGCAAAAATCCTGGCAATTCACCCCTCCACTTT	CASKNPGNSPLHF
TRBV9	NA	NA	TRBJ2-1	TGTGCCAGCAGTCCCGGGACTAGCCTAAAAGCAGGGGGCTATGAGCAGTTCTTC	CASSPGTSLKAGGYEQFF
TRBV19	TRBD2	NA	TRBJ2-1	TGTGCCAGTAGTATAGATCGGGTAGCGGGAGTTTACAATGAGCAGTTCTTC	CASSIDRVAGVYNEQFF
TRBV2	NA	NA	TRBJ1-3	TGTGCCAGCAGTGAATTTAACAGGGGAAACACCATATATTTT	CASSEFNRGNTIYF
TRBV29-1	NA	NA	TRBJ1-1	TGCAGCGTTGCCGGACCGGGACTCTACACTGAAGCTTTCTTT	CSVAGPGLYTEAFF
TRBV4-2	NA	NA	TRBJ2-7	TGTGCCAGCAGCCATGGACGCGGATACGAGCAGTACTTC	CASSHGRGYEQYF
TRBV6-1	TRBD2	NA	TRBJ2-1	TGTGCCAGCAGTGAGCGGACTAGCGGGATCAATGAGCAGTTCTTC	CASSERTSGINEQFF
TRBV24-1	NA	NA	TRBJ2-5	TGTGCCACCAGTGATTTGGGCAGGGATAGGGAGACCCAGTACTTC	CATSDLGRDRETQYF
TRBV9	NA	NA	TRBJ1-3	TGTGCCAGCAGCCCTCTTTCGCGGATCTCTGGAAACACCATATATTTT	CASSPLSRISGNTIYF
TRBV12-3/TRBV12-4	NA	NA	TRBJ2-1	TGTGCCAGCAGAGGGGGCTACAATGAGCAGTTCTTC	CASRGGYNEQFF
TRBV30	TRBD1	few	TRBJ1-5	TGTGCCTGGAGTGGGGGACAGGGTATTCAGCCCCAGCATTTT	CAWSGGQGIQPQHF
TRBV15	NA	NA	TRBJ1-1	TGTGCCACCAGCAGAGGCAGCCCCCTGAACACTGAAGCTTTCTTT	CATSRGSPLNTEAFF
TRBV7-3	NA	NA	TRBJ1-1	TGTGCCAGCAGCTCCGGGCCCTGGGAGGGTGAAGCTTTCTTT	CASSSGPWEGEAFF
TRBV19	TRBD1	NA	TRBJ1-2	TGTGCCAGTAGTCCAGAACACAGGGGGAACTATGGCTACACCTTC	CASSPEHRGNYGYTF
TRBV7-9	NA	few	TRBJ2-3	TGTGCCAGCCAGCTTGAAGGGGGAGGACTCTATTACGATACGCAGTATTTT	CASQLEGGGLYYDTQYF
TRBV11-2	NA	NA	TRBJ2-2	TGTGCCAGCAGCTTAGGAACCACCGGGGAGCTGTTTTTT	CASSLGTTGELFF
TRBV2	NA	NA	TRBJ1-5	TGTGCCAGCAGTGAAGCGCTGGGGTGGGGGCAGCCCCAGCATTTT	CASSEALGWGQPQHF
TRBV3-1/TRBV3-2	NA	NA	TRBJ2-1	TGTGCCAGCGGTCCCTACAATGAGCAGTTCTTC	CASGPYNEQFF
TRBV27	TRBD2	once	TRBJ2-1	TGTGCCAGCCAGGCGGGAGGGCTTAGGAATGAGCAGTTCTTC	CASQAGGLRNEQFF
TRBV30	NA	NA	TRBJ1-1	TGTGCCTCCTTGGGACAGAACACTGAAGCTTTCTTT	CASLGQNTEAFF
TRBV4-2	TRBD1	once	TRBJ1-2	TGTGCCAGCAGCAACCTGGACAGGGCCCGCTTTGAGGGCTACACCTTC	CASSNLDRARFEGYTF
TRBV28	NA	NA	TRBJ2-2	TGTGCCAGCAGGGCGATGGGGGGCAACACCGGGGAGCTGTTTTTT	CASRAMGGNTGELFF
TRBV2	NA	NA	TRBJ2-7	TGTGCCAGTGGGCTTCAGGTGGGCTACGAGCAGTACTTC	CASGLQVGYEQYF
TRBV7-2	NA	NA	TRBJ1-1	TGTGCCAGCAGCTTAAATGTCGGGCAGGGAAACACTGAAGCTTTCTTT	CASSLNVGQGNTEAFF
TRBV11-3	NA	NA	TRBJ2-5	TGTGCCAGCAGCAACGGACTTCAAGAGACCCAGTACTTC	CASSNGLQETQYF
TRBV6-2/TRBV6-3	TRBD2	NA	TRBJ2-3	TGTGCCAGCAGTTACGGGACTAGCGGGCCAGATACGCAGTATTTT	CASSYGTSGPDTQYF
TRBV7-3	NA	NA	TRBJ1-6	TGTGCCAGCAGCTTGGGGAAAAATTCACCCCTCCACTTT	CASSLGKNSPLHF
TRBV5-5	NA	few	TRBJ1-2	TGTGCCAGCAGCTTGGATATCGCGGGTCTCTATGGCTACACCTTC	CASSLDIAGLYGYTF
TRBV7-2	TRBD2	NA	TRBJ2-1	TGTGCCAGCAGCACGGGACTAGCGGGAGGTAGTGAGCAGTTCTTC	CASSTGLAGGSEQFF
TRBV6-5	TRBD2	NA	TRBJ2-1	TGTGCCAGCAGTTCCCGGACCCGGGGGAGGGATGAGCAGTTCTTC	CASSSRTRGRDEQFF
TRBV30	NA	NA	TRBJ2-7	TGTGCCTGGTCCAAAGGACACCTGCCCGAGCAGTACTTC	CAWSKGHLPEQYF
TRBV18	TRBD2	NA	TRBJ2-3	TGTGCCAGCTCACCGCAAATTACTGCTAGCGGGAGAGCAGATACGCAGTATTTT	CASSPQITASGRADTQYF
TRBV10-1	NA	NA	TRBJ2-2	TGCGCCAGCAGTGACTCCGGGGAGCTGTTTTTT	CASSDSGELFF
TRBV5-1	NA	NA	TRBJ2-2	TGCGCCAGCAGCTTGGTGGGCGGGGAGCTGTTTTTT	CASSLVGGELFF
TRBV9	NA	once	TRBJ1-2	TGTGCCAGCAGCGTAGCGTTATACTATGGCTACACCTTC	CASSVALYYGYTF
TRBV6-1	TRBD1	NA	TRBJ1-5	TGTGCCAGCAGTGAAGCGCTGAGACAGGGAGGCGATCAGCCCCAGCATTTT	CASSEALRQGGDQPQHF
TRBV11-2	NA	NA	TRBJ1-1	TGTGCCAGCAGCTTTTTAACAGGGACCACTGAAGCTTTCTTT	CASSFLTGTTEAFF
TRBV4-1	NA	NA	TRBJ1-2	TGCGCCAGCAGCCCAACGGGGACCCAAGCTAACTATGGCTACACCTTC	CASSPTGTQANYGYTF
TRBV9	TRBD2	NA	TRBJ2-3	TGTGCCAGCAGCGTAGGGCTAGCGGGAGGGTGGGCAGATACGCAGTATTTT	CASSVGLAGGWADTQYF
TRBV18	NA	NA	TRBJ1-3	TGTGCCAGCTCACCGGACCGGGTTGGCGGAAACACCATATATTTT	CASSPDRVGGNTIYF
TRBV21-1	NA	once	TRBJ2-7	TGTGCCAGCAGCAAAGACGAAAGGGAGCAGTACTTC	CASSKDEREQYF
TRBV9	NA	NA	TRBJ2-6	TGTGCCAGCAGCGCAAGAACGACTGGGGCCAACGTCCTGACTTTC	CASSARTTGANVLTF
TRBV27	TRBD1	NA	TRBJ1-1	TGTGCCAGCAGTTCTCGGGACAGGGGAGCTTTCTTT	CASSSRDRGAFF
TRBV7-2	NA	once	TRBJ2-2	TGTGCCAGCACCCCTCCGGGACCTCCTTCGGGCACCGGGGAGCTGTTTTTT	CASTPPGPPSGTGELFF